These 20 T cell receptor beta chains were sequenced from one sample in a study of blood T cell repertoires in COVID-19. Data came from immunoSEQ multiplex PCR; TCRdb stores just in-frame clones and leaves some out. This table has around 250,000 clones, around 83% appearing once. Sequenced: peripheral blood. These receptors came from a woman younger than 35 with acute or convalescent COVID-19.

J is TRBJ1-1 and V is TRBV15, with 8 positions matching TRBD1. This CDR3 region has 16 residues. Per germline, CDR1 LNHNV and CDR2 YYDKDF (reference sequence). Trimming took 1 base from V and 4 from J; bases not matched to a gene: 8. The CDR3 nucleotides are TGTGCCACCAGCAGAGCGTTGGACAGGGAGGGCACTGAAGCTTTCTTT. It codes for CATSRALDREGTEAFF.

This chain connects TRBV7-9 to TRBJ2-5; 13 bases line up with TRBD2. V was pared by 6 bases and J by 2 bases, with 9 bases of the junction left unmatched. The CDR3 loop spans 17 amino acids. The germline CDR1 and CDR2 sequences are SEHNR and FQNEAQ (reference sequence). CDR3 protein: CASSHGTSGAHQETQYF. The CDR3 region has the DNA TGTGCCAGCAGTCACGGGACTAGCGGGGCCCATCAAGAGACCCAGTACTTC.

The CDR3 region is CASSFPIQGGDTEAFF. The CDR3 DNA sequence: TGTGCCAGCAGCTTTCCGATTCAGGGAGGGGACACTGAAGCTTTCTTT. The chain recombines TRBV11-2 with TRBJ1-1; maybe TRBD1 (5 bases). This CDR3 has 16 residues. Germline values: CDR1 SGHAT, CDR2 FQNNGV. V was trimmed by 3 bases and J by 3 bases, leaving 17 bases between them.

This clone appeared a few times. The chain recombines TRBV15 with TRBJ2-1; D is unclear. Germline CDR1 reads LNHNV; CDR2 reads YYDKDF (reference sequence). V was trimmed by 1 base and J by 8 bases, leaving 9 bases between them. The CDR3 has 13 residues. The chain's CDR3 is CATSRGALHEQFF. The CDR3 DNA follows: TGTGCCACCAGCAGAGGCGCCCTTCATGAGCAGTTCTTC.

V and J are TRBV28 and TRBJ2-3, with TRBD2 matching over 12 bases. From germline, CDR1 is MDHEN and CDR2 SYDVKM. V was clipped by 1 base and J by 2 bases; unmatched bases: 10. The CDR3 covers 19 residues. The DNA of the CDR3 is TGTGCCAGCAGTTTATTGACTAGCGGGAGCCGTTCGAACACAGATACGCAGTATTTT. Residues: CASSLLTSGSRSNTDTQYF.

The rearrangement uses TRBV6-5 and TRBJ1-3, with 9 bases that match TRBD1. This CDR3 has 13 residues. The germline gives CDR1 MNHEY, CDR2 SVGAGI. The trim removed 6 bases at V and 8 bases at J, leaving 5 bases unmatched. Here the CDR3 reads CASSRDRVDTIYF. The CDR3 coding sequence is TGTGCCAGCAGCCGGGACAGGGTTGACACCATATATTTT.

The chain carries TRBV4-3 and TRBJ1-1, with TRBD1 matching over 7 bases. With V trimmed by 4 bases and J by 7 bases, 9 bases remained unmatched. The CDR3 totals 14 residues. From germline, CDR1 is LGHNA and CDR2 YSLEER. The CDR3 DNA sequence: TGCGCCAGCAGCCGATCTCCCGGGACAGTTGAAGCTTTCTTT. This encodes CASSRSPGTVEAFF.

This sequence joins TRBV29-1 and TRBJ2-1, with 7 bases fitting TRBD2. CDR3 size: 16 residues. CDR1 is SQVTM and CDR2 is ANQGSEA in the germline V gene. V lost 6 bases, J lost 4 bases, and 15 bases stayed unmatched. The CDR3 is CSVDRGGSPLYNEQFF. The CDR3 nucleotides read TGCAGCGTCGACAGAGGCGGGAGCCCCTTATACAATGAGCAGTTCTTC.

The CDR3 nucleotides are TGTGCCAGCGTCCCTAGCGGGGGCGGGGATACGCAGTATTTT. It codes for CASVPSGGGDTQYF. The rearrangement joins TRBV6-6 to TRBJ2-3; 10 bases are shared with TRBD2. Looked up from germline, CDR1 is MNHNY and CDR2 is SVGAGI (reference sequence). This CDR3 spans 14 amino acids. V was clipped by 8 bases and J by 6 bases; unmatched bases: 8.

The chain uses TRBV11-3 and TRBJ2-7; D unclear. The CDR3 length is 14 residues. Trimming removed 5 bases from V and 6 bases from J, with 17 bases in between. Germline V gene sequence: CDR1 SGHNT, CDR2 YENEEA. The CDR3 sequence is CASSPRLGGSEQYF. In DNA form, the CDR3 reads TGTGCCAGCAGCCCACGCCTAGGTGGTAGCGAGCAGTACTTC.

This clone was seen only once. The J gene is TRBJ1-1, the V gene TRBV10-1, with 10 positions matching TRBD1. The CDR3 runs 17 residues. CDR1 is WNHNN, CDR2 SYGVQD, per germline (reference sequence). V was pared by 4 bases and J by 1 base, with 9 bases of the junction left unmatched. CDR3 nucleotide sequence: TGCGCCAGCAGTGCACTCCCGGGACAGGGGCCGAACACTGAAGCTTTCTTT. Its protein is CASSALPGQGPNTEAFF.

The V and J genes are TRBV6-2 or TRBV6-3 and TRBJ2-1; no definite D call. The CDR3 has 16 amino acids. The germline CDR1 and CDR2 sequences are MNHEY and SVGEGT. The germline V and J ends were trimmed by 5 bases and 6 bases, with 20 bases remaining between them. The CDR3, as DNA: TGTGCCAGCAGTCCCACTGACTTCCCCTCTGCCAATGAGCAGTTCTTC. Translation gives CASSPTDFPSANEQFF.

This chain joins TRBV19 and TRBJ2-1; tentative D call: TRBD1 (6 bases). Germline V gene data show CDR1 as LNHDA and CDR2 as SQIVND (reference sequence). The V and J ends lost 1 base and 8 bases respectively, with 15 bases between them. The CDR3 has 15 amino acids. CDR3 DNA: TGTGCCAGTAGTATAGTGGGGGCACGGTTCTATGAGCAGTTCTTC. It translates to CASSIVGARFYEQFF.

The rearrangement joins TRBV19 to TRBJ2-7; 8 bases are a match to TRBD1. Looked up from germline, CDR1 is LNHDA and CDR2 is SQIVND (reference sequence). V gave up 4 bases and J gave up 2 bases; unmatched junction bases: 1. This CDR3 contains 13 residues. The CDR3 DNA reads TGTGCCAGTAGTACGACAGGGGCCTACGAGCAGTACTTC. This encodes CASSTTGAYEQYF.

The chain has TRBV18 and TRBJ2-5; possible D gene TRBD1, 5 bases. In germline, CDR1 is KGHSH, CDR2 LQKENI. This CDR3 region has 15 residues. The V gene lost 0 bases and the J gene lost 1 base, with 9 bases spanning the gap. The CDR3 is CASSPPGRAQETQYF. CDR3 in DNA: TGTGCCAGCTCACCACCGGGCAGGGCCCAAGAGACCCAGTACTTC.

The chain couples TRBV25-1 to TRBJ2-7; possible D gene TRBD2, 6 bases. This CDR3 contains 14 residues. Germline CDR1 is MGHDK and CDR2 is SYGVNS. Trimming shortened V by 1 base and J by 1 base, and 8 bases separated the two germline ends. The CDR3 here is CASSEWEDSYEQYF. The DNA of the CDR3 is TGTGCCAGCAGTGAATGGGAGGATTCCTACGAGCAGTACTTC.

This clone turned up a few times. Other DNA sequences in the same sample also yield this CDR3. The genes are TRBV28 and TRBJ1-5; 8 bases align to TRBD1. The CDR3 length is 13 residues. Trimming at V came to 6 bases and at J to 7 bases, leaving 5 bases not matched to a gene. Germline values: CDR1 MDHEN, CDR2 SYDVKM. The CDR3 nucleotides read TGTGCCAGCAGCCTCACAGGGGGACAGCCCCAGCATTTT. It translates to CASSLTGGQPQHF.

The CDR3 nucleotides read TGCGCCAGCAGCCAAACCGACAGGGCCAGGGGAGAGCAGTACTTC. Translation: CASSQTDRARGEQYF. The V call is TRBV4-3, the J call TRBJ2-7, with 7 bases lining up with TRBD1. Unmatched junction bases numbered 11, after V lost 2 bases and J lost 7 bases. Germline CDR1 and CDR2: LGHNA and YSLEER. This CDR3 spans 15 amino acids.

As DNA, the CDR3 is TGTGCCAGCAGCTTAGCCTACAGGGGTCCTAACTATGGCTACACCTTC. Protein product: CASSLAYRGPNYGYTF. The rearrangement uses TRBV7-9 and TRBJ1-2; 7 bases map to TRBD1. The ends lost 0 bases at V and 0 bases at J; junction bases unmatched: 4. CDR1 SEHNR and CDR2 FQNEAQ come from the germline V gene (reference sequence). The CDR3 has 16 amino acids.

The rearrangement uses TRBV4-1 and TRBJ1-2; TRBD1 matches at 7 bases. In germline, CDR1 is MGHRA, CDR2 YSYEKL. This CDR3 is built from 16 residues. The V segment lost 2 bases and the J segment 3 bases; nucleotides outside the gene matches: 9. For the CDR3, the DNA is TGCGCCAGCAGCCAACTTCACAGGGGTCTGGACTATGGCTACACCTTC. Translation gives CASSQLHRGLDYGYTF.